Below, one T cell receptor (beta chain) is given with its context. The sample originates from a study of blood T cell repertoires in COVID-19. Study as a whole: The origin of the acute and convalescent COVID-19 samples was the United States, Italy and Spain. Sample material is recorded as cDNA or gDNA derived from T cells, B-cell-depleted T cells, or PBMCs.

Measured with immunoSEQ multiplex PCR; TCRdb has only the in-frame clones, and not every one. The table records 90,000 to 130,000 clones, approximately 78% of them present only once. The CDR3 is 14 amino acids. Germline CDR1 and CDR2: KGHSH and LQKENI. Trimming pared 4 bases from V and 2 bases from J, leaving 6 bases between. The sequenced sample was peripheral blood. The clonotype was recovered from a man aged 65 to 79 with acute or convalescent COVID-19. The chain links TRBV18 to TRBJ2-6, with D maybe TRBD2 (5 bases). CDR3 sequence: CASSRGAGANVLTF. The CDR3 DNA reads as TGTGCCAGCTCACGGGGAGCTGGGGCCAACGTCCTGACTTTC.